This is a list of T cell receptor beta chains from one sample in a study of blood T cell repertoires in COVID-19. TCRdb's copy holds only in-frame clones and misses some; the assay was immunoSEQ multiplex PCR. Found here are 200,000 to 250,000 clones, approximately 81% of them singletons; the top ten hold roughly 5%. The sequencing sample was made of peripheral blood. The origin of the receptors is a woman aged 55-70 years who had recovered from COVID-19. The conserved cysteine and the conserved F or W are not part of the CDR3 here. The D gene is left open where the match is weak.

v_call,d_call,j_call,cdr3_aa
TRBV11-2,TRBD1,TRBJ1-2,ASSRPLGQGNYGYT
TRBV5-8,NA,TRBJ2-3,ASSFTLTLTDTQY
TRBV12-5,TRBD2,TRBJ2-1,ASGLVRGASGGHNEQF
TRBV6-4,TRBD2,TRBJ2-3,ASSELAGGFTDTQY
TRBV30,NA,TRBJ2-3,AWSVLISTDTQY
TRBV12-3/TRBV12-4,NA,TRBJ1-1,ASSSGNTEAF
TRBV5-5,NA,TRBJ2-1,ASSFVGGSYNEQF
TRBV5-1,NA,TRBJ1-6,ASSPDAGVGSPLH
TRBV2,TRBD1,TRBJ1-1,ASSERRGENTEAF
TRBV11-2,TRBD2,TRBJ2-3,ASSQGLVTDTQY
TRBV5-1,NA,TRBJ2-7,ASSLIRVGANEQY
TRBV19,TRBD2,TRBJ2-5,ASSIVFSGEETQY
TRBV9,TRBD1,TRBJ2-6,ASSERGSGTGTGANVLT
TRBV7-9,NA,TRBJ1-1,ASSFFRGNTEAF
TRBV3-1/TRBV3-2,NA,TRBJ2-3,ASSQTRADTQY
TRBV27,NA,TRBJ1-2,ASSPDTVSYGYT
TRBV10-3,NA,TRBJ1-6,AISGGLVDSPLH
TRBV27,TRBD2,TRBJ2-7,ASSLIFGTTYEQY
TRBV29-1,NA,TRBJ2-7,SVTGGKQSSYEQY
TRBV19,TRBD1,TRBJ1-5,ASSTRQGPLPQH
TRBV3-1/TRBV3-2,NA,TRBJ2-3,ASSQDSEDTQY
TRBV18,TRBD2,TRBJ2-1,ASSPRGGGTVIYNEQF
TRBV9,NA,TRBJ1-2,ASSVDSFYGYT
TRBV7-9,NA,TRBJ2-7,ASSYLDRAYEQY
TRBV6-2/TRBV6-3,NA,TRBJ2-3,ASSDTYTDTQY
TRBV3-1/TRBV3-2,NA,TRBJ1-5,ASSAGLRGQPQH
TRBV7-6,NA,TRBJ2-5,ASSWAQGSETQY
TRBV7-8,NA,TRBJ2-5,ASSPARSQETQY
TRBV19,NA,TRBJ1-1,ASTQAGGLRTEAF
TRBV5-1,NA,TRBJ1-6,ASSLGGAAPDSPLH
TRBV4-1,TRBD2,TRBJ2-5,ASSQGVAGGSETQY
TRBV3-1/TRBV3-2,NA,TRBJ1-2,ASSQDLVRGRGYT
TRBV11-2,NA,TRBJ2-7,ASSLGGSTYEQY
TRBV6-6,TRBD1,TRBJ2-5,ASRTGEETQY
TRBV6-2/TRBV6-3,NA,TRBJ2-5,ASSYFSGRGFETQY
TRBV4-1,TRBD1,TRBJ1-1,ASSQDPQGALYLEAF
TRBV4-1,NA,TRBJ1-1,ASSQDWRGNEAF
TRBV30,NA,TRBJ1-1,AWRQGRSFTEAF
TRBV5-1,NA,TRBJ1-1,ASSLVRGNTEAF
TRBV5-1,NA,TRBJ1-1,ASSIPPSPGLNTEAF
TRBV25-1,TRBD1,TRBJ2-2,ASSEYLDRANTGELF
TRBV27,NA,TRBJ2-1,ASSPSASYNEQF
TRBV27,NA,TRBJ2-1,ASSLRGPSSVYNEQF
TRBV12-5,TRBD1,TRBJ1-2,ASGLVRWAGGIGGYT
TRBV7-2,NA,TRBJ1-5,ASSYRERQPQH
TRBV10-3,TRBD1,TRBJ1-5,AISKTGESNQPQH
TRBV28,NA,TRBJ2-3,ASSSLGGGPDTQY
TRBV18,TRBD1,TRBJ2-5,ASSPPGQKETQY
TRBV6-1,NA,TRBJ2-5,ASSENWRGPQETQY
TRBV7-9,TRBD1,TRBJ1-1,ASSFDRGGTEAF
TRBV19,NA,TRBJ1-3,ASSTSPAGNTIY
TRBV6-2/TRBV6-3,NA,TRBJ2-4,ASSYSGGQGY
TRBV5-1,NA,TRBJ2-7,ASTPGGRWDEQY
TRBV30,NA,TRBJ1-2,AWSVLQDSYGYT
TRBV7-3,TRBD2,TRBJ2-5,ASSLLAGSEETQY
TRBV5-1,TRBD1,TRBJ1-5,ASSTGTVGQPQH
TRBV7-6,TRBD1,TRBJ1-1,ASSSPGSRGLLMTEAF